This T cell receptor (beta chain) came from a study of blood T cell repertoires in COVID-19 (TCRdb year 2020). In terms of the full investigation: The collaborator samples originated in the United States, Italy and Spain and spanned the acute and convalescent phases of COVID-19. Deeply sampled blood TCRbeta repertoires from subjects exposed to, actively infected with, or recovered from COVID-19 were included in the dataset. The samples were drawn from two sources: the first 160 participants of the ongoing ImmuneRACE study, and 1,254 subjects contributed by 6 global collaborators. The repertoires were released in a freely available public database meant as a resource for research on the immune response to SARS-CoV-2. The material from the prospective study consisted of cDNA or gDNA derived from T cells, B-cell-depleted T cells, or PBMCs. HLA class I and class II types, where available, came from metadata supplied by the sample provider rather than from assay-based typing. Sample metadata almost always included a de-identified subject ID, COVID-19 status, age in years and sex.

As concerns this clone: No antigen is known for it. No base-level quality is on record; no much larger clone is a single base apart.

CDR1 and CDR2 are drawn from the germline V gene: SNHLY, FYNNEI. The CDR3 goes from the cysteine to the phenylalanine over 13 residues. Left in the record is the CDR3 DNA by itself, 39 bases read in frame from the first base. Trimmed from V: 6 bases; trimmed from J: 5 bases; junction bases lacking a gene match: 7. Study-wide conclusions, independent of this receptor: The amount of clinical and demographic metadata varied by source and participant and was provided uncurated.

The immunoSEQ Assay, a bias-controlled multiplex PCR, was used to amplify TCRbeta CDR3 regions from genomic DNA. The authors' analysis ran thus. Nucleated cell counts per sample were estimated from amplification of reference gene primers within the assay. To quantify the absolute abundance of each unique TCRbeta CDR3 rearrangement, sequence reads were collapsed and filtered. For each sample, productive Simpson clonality was calculated as the square root of Simpson's diversity index across productive rearrangements. TCRdb limited this immuneACCESS table to in-frame rearrangements with V and J called. A share of clones is missing; checked studies link under half to unresolved V genes, and the rest is unexplained. V, J and clone size are taken as reported in that table, and D and trimming were inferred from the DNA itself. The table for this sample lists around 470,000 clones; 90% of them were counted only once. The ten largest clones capture 0.6% of the sample.

In the prospective study, participants were roughly 18 to 95 years old, resided in about two dozen geographic areas of the United States, and were enrolled through a virtual design. Cohort assignment in the prospective study relied on participant-reported clinical history from a screening survey and a study questionnaire. Recovered participants in ImmuneRACE Cohort 3 were defined as having two consecutive negative NP/OP PCR tests, clearance from a healthcare professional, or resolution of symptoms. In the prospective study, whole blood, serum and a nasopharyngeal or oropharyngeal swab were collected from each participant by mobile phlebotomists. Additional blood draws and questionnaires over an approximately two-month period could optionally be provided by prospective study participants. Before DNA extraction, blood samples from the prospective study were shipped at room temperature or frozen.

The receptor comes from a man between 18 and 35 years old who had recovered from COVID-19. The rearranged segments are TRBV2 and TRBJ2-7; a stretch of 7 junction bases matches TRBD1. Input material: PBMCs or T cells enriched from blood (not recorded which). CDR3 reads: CASRGRGQNEQYF. The nucleotides read TGTGCCAGCAGGGGAAGGGGGCAGAACGAGCAGTACTTC. The reference TRBV2 and TRBJ2-7 proteins fill in what lies around the CDR3, so the full variable domain reads EPEVTQTPSHQVTQMGQEVILRCVPISNHLYFYWYRQILGQKVEFLVSFYNNEISEKSEIFDDQFSVERPDGSNFTLKIRSTKLEDSAMYFCASRGRGQNEQYFGPGTRLTVT.